This TCR beta chain was sequenced in a study of cytomegalovirus exposure and HLA in healthy donors. Findings and limits, study-wide: Within a later analysis, the majority of CMV-associated TCR beta chains appeared HLA-restricted. Follow-up analysis found HLA locus-dependent TCR association rates, highest for DRB1 and lowest for HLA-C.

V was clipped by 1 base and J by 5 bases, with 3 bases between them. Germline assignment: CDR1 SGHVS and CDR2 FNYEAQ. This CDR3 has 12 residues. A word on this clone: Its antigen is unknown.

Researchers ran the PCR with 60 Vbeta and 13 Jbeta primers. Per the authors' pipeline: In a later analysis, around 11 million of approximately 81 million unique beta chains occurred in at least two donors. Sequenced by immunoSEQ multiplex PCR; TCRdb stores in-frame clones only, minus some. The V and J calls and clone size are taken from that table; D and trimming were inferred from the DNA. Among 150,000 to 250,000 clones, roughly 85% were seen once, and the ten largest hold approximately 4%. The chain uses TRBV7-6 and TRBJ2-1; D is unresolved. The origin of this receptor is a woman aged 25 to 45 in good health and CMV-seropositive. The source material was PBMCs. Here the CDR3 reads CASSLGDNEQFF. The CDR3 bases are TGTGCCAGCAGCTTAGGAGACAATGAGCAGTTCTTC.